The clone carrying this TCR beta chain was seen a handful of times. This entry comes from a study of human T cells and chemical hapten exposure. Overall study: The variation in per-sample TCR yields arose mainly from small differences in pooled library volumes.

TCRdb reprocessed the RACE reads with MiXCR, giving one entry per CDR3 protein. The table shows about 110,000 distinct CDR3 sequences, with about 34% occurring only once. V shed 5 bases and J shed 5 bases, with 12 bases lying between them. The CDR3 consists of 13 residues. The germline V gene encodes CDR1 MNHNS and CDR2 SASEGT. Time point indicated: patch test 3, about 24 weeks after DPC sensitization. Treatment in this sample: therapeutic diphenylcyclopropenone sensitization with weekly scalp DPC. This sample comprised whole blood, obtained in connection with sensitization to the hapten diphenylcyclopropenone (DPC). The V and J genes are TRBV6-1 and TRBJ2-5; TRBD1 is a possible D gene (6 bases). The receptor's source is a man aged 35 to 55 with alopecia areata. Some clones in this sample may be carry-over from other donors' samples. CDR3: CASSYYREETQYF. The CDR3, as DNA: TGTGCCAGCAGTTATTACAGGGAGGAGACCCAGTACTTC.